Here is one T cell receptor beta chain with its context. Its antigen is undetermined. These data are taken from a study of T cell repertoires in cytomegalovirus infection. The study, taken as a whole, reports: In two of eight donors, the top clonotype was HLA-C-restricted CMV-specific.

Each CDR3 protein is one row after TCRdb ran MiXCR on the reads. The sample records under 850,000 distinct CDR3 sequences, 35% to 45% being singletons. The TCR originated in a human donor in good health (CMV status not recorded). Some clones in this sample may be carry-over from other donors' samples. The sample taken for sequencing was PBMCs.

The CDR3 DNA reads TGTGCCAGTAGTTCTGCTCCGGCGCGGTCTGAAGCTTTCTTT. This gives the protein CASSSAPARSEAFF. The chain combines TRBV19 with TRBJ1-1; D unclear. Trimming cost V 5 bases and J 6 bases, with 16 bases left between them. The CDR3 totals 14 residues. Germline V CDR1 and CDR2: LNHDA, SQIVND (reference sequence).